The entry below describes one T cell receptor (beta chain). This clonotype was observed many times. Its antigen is unknown. Per-base qualities were not stored, and no clone one base away is much larger. These data are taken from a study of T cell repertoires in cytomegalovirus infection (dated by TCRdb to about 2019). Regarding the research as a whole: Peptide stimulations targeted recently identified HLA-C-restricted CMV epitopes, whose presentation resists viral immunomodulation, together with well-studied HLA-B-restricted epitopes. The HLA type of each donor mattered for the analysis, because public TCR beta signatures pointed to carriage of CMV infection along with the matching HLA type. Overall results and qualifications from the work: Cumulative frequency of public TCR beta family members discriminated carriers of CMV infection plus the relevant HLA type in this cohort and an independent roughly 320-donor cohort. The ex vivo response was dominated by HLA-C-restricted CMV-specific TCR beta clonotypes, and the single most frequent clonotype in two of eight donors was supplied by these HLA-C-restricted clonotypes.

Reading from cysteine to phenylalanine, the CDR3 counts 13 amino acids. Just CDR3 DNA is preserved here, 39 bases in frame from base 1. The junction carries 8 bases between V and J, which are trimmed by 5 bases and 0 bases respectively. From the germline V gene, CDR1 is SGHDT and CDR2 is YYEEEE. The treatment or condition label on this specimen signifies: in vitro stimulation with specific CMV peptide epitopes to enrich CMV-specific T cells. Instrument used: Illumina HiSeq 1500. TCRdb reanalyzed the raw reads on its own, using fastp at Q25 for trimming and MiXCR for clone calling, and kept in-frame beta chains. CDR3 protein sequences are deduplicated, and each keeps its most common genes and DNA. Across this sample there are some 800,000 distinct CDR3 sequences, with 25% to 35% seen only once. The biggest ten clones account for around 12% of the sample.

The chain was built from TRBV5-6 and TRBJ1-2; TRBD1 is a weak D gene call, 5 bases matching. The material sequenced was cultured CD8+ T cells from PBMCs, taken from culture after CMV antigen stimulation. The clonotype comes from a human donor in good health (CMV status not recorded). Some clones in this sample may be carry-over from other donors' samples. The DNA sequence reads TGTGCCAGCAGACTGACAGCTAACTATGGCTACACCTTC. Protein translation: CASRLTANYGYTF.